The clone carrying this T cell receptor beta chain was recorded many times. What it recognizes is unknown. Coverage ceases 3 residues before the CDR3 finishes, and the germline J gene fills in the end. This record comes from a study of T cell clonality in common variable immunodeficiency. Study results and caveats: Repertoire-complication correlations in CVID were limited by patient heterogeneity. Fewer deletions and N-nucleotide insertions were reportedly seen in common variable immunodeficiency TCR beta sequences.

Profiling relied on immunoSEQ multiplex PCR, and the TCRdb table lists in-frame clones only, not all of them. Altogether 45,000 to 55,000 clones were found in the sample, and no singletons occur. CDR3 length equals 16 residues. V was trimmed by 0 bases and J by 4 bases, leaving 16 bases between them. The V gene's germline CDR1 is SGHRS and CDR2 YFSETQ. This receptor was obtained from a person between 18 and 69 years old in good health. The chain couples TRBV5-1 to TRBJ1-1, with D perhaps TRBD1 (5 bases). The specimen was peripheral blood mononuclear cells. The CDR3 DNA, read in part, is TGCGCCAGCAGCTTGGGGGCAGGGTCAGTCGGCACTGAA. Protein sequence: CASSLGAGSVGTE. From start to end, the CDR3 is CASSLGAGSVGTEAFF.